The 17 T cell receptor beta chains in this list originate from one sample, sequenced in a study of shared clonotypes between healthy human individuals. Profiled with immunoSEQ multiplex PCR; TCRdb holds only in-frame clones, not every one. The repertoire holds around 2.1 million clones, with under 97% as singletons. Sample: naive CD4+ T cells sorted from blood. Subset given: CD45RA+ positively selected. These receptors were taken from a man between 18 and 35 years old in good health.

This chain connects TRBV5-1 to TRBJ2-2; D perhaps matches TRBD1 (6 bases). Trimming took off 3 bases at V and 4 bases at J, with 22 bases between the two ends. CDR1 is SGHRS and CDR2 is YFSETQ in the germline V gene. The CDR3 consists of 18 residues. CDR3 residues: CASSSPDGTPSRTGELFF. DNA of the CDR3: TGCGCCAGCAGCTCCCCCGACGGGACACCCTCTCGCACCGGGGAGCTGTTTTTT.

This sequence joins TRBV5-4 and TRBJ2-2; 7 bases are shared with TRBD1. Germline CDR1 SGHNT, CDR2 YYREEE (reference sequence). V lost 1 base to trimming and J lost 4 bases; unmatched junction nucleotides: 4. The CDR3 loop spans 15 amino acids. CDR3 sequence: CASSLFNRGTGELFF. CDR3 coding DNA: TGTGCCAGCAGCTTGTTCAACAGGGGCACCGGGGAGCTGTTTTTT.

The CDR3 sequence: CASSYSNLAYSYEQYF. The CDR3 region has the DNA TGTGCCAGCAGTTACTCGAACCTAGCGTACTCCTACGAGCAGTACTTC. The chain links TRBV6-5 to TRBJ2-7; possible D gene TRBD2, 6 bases. The ends were cut back, 0 bases at V and 0 bases at J, with 12 bases in the middle. Germline V CDR1 and CDR2: MNHEY, SVGAGI. The CDR3 consists of 16 residues.

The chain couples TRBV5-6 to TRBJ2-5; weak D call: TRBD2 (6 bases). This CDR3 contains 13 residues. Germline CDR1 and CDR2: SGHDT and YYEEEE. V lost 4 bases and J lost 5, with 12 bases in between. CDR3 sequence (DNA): TGTGCCAGCAGCACGGGGGTTCGGGAGACCCAGTACTTC. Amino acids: CASSTGVRETQYF.

The CDR3 coding sequence is TGTGCCAGCAGACTCGGCCAGGGGAAGGCCAAAAACATTCAGTACTTC. Translating it yields CASRLGQGKAKNIQYF. The chain has TRBV7-2 and TRBJ2-4; a weak D match, TRBD1 (6 bases). Per the germline V gene, CDR1 is SGHTA and CDR2 is FQGNSA. The CDR3 is made up of 16 amino acids. V dropped 6 bases and J dropped 1 base, with 16 bases sitting between them.

In DNA, the CDR3 is TGTGCCAGCAGTTCGACAGGGGCCTCTTCCTATGGCTACACCTTC. Encoded protein: CASSSTGASSYGYTF. The chain carries TRBV28 and TRBJ1-2; 8 nucleotides match TRBD1. J lost 4 bases, V lost 4 bases, and 8 bases had no gene match. The CDR3 is made up of 15 amino acids. Germline CDR1 MDHEN, CDR2 SYDVKM.

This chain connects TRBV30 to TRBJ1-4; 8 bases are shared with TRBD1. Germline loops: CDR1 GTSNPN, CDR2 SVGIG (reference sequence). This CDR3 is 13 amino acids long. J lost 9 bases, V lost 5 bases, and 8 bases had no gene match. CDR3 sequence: CAWESGGGQKLFF. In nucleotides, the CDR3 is TGTGCCTGGGAGTCAGGGGGCGGTCAAAAACTGTTTTTT.

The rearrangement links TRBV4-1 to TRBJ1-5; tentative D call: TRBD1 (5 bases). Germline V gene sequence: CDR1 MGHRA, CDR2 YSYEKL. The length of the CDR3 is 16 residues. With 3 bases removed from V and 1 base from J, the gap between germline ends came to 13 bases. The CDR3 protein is CASSQGDGRSNQPQHF. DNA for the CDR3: TGCGCCAGCAGCCAGGGGGACGGGCGGAGCAATCAGCCCCAGCATTTT.

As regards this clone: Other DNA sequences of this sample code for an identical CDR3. The CDR3 is CASSPLTVNTEAFF. The CDR3 DNA is TGTGCCAGCTCACCACTTACGGTGAACACTGAAGCTTTCTTT. The chain recombines TRBV18 with TRBJ1-1, with unresolved D. Trimming removed 1 base at V and 0 bases at J, with 6 bases between. Germline CDR1 and CDR2: KGHSH and LQKENI. CDR3 length: 14 residues.

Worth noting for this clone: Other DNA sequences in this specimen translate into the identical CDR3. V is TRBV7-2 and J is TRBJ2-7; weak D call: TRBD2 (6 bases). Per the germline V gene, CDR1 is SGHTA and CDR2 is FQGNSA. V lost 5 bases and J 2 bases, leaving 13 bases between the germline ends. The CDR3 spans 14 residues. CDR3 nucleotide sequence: TGTGCCAGCAGCCTTGGGGGGAAACCCTACGAGCAGTACTTC. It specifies CASSLGGKPYEQYF.

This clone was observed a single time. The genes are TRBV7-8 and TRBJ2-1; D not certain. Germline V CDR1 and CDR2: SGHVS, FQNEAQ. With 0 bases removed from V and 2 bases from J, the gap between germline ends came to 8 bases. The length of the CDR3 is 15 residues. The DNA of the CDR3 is TGTGCCAGCAGCTTAGCGGAAGGAACCTACAATGAGCAGTTCTTC. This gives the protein CASSLAEGTYNEQFF.

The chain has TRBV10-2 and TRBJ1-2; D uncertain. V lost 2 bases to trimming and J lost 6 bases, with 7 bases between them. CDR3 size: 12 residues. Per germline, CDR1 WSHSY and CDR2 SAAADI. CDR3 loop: CASSERWDGYTF. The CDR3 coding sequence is TGCGCCAGCAGTGAGCGGTGGGATGGCTACACCTTC.

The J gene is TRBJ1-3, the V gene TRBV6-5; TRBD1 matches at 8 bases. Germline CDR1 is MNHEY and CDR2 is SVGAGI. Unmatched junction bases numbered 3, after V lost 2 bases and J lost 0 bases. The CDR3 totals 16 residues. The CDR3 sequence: CASSYRQGISGNTIYF. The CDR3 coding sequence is TGTGCCAGCAGTTACCGACAGGGGATCTCTGGAAACACCATATATTTT.

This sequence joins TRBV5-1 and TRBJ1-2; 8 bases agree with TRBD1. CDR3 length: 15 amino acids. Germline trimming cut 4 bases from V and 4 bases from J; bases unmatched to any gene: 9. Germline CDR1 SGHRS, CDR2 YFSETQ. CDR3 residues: CASSPTGQGSYGYTF. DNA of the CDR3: TGCGCCAGCAGCCCTACAGGACAGGGAAGCTATGGCTACACCTTC.

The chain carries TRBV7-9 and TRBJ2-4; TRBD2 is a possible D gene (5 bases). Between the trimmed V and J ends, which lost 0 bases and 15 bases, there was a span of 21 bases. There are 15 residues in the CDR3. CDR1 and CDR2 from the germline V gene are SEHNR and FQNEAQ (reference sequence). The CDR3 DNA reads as TGTGCCAGCAGCTTAGCTGGTCATCTTCGGCAGGAGGTGTACTTC. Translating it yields CASSLAGHLRQEVYF.

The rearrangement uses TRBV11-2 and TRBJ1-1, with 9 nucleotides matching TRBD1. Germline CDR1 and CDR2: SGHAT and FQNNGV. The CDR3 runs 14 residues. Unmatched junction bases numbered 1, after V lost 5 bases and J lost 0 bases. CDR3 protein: CASSRDRVNTEAFF. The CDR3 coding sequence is TGTGCCAGCAGCCGGGACAGGGTGAACACTGAAGCTTTCTTT.

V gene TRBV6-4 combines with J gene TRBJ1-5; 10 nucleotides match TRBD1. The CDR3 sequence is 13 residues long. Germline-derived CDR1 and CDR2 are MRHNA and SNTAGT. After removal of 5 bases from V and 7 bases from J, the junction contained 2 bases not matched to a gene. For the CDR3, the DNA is TGTGCCAGCAGTCCGGACAGGGGGCAGCCCCAGCATTTT. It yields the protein CASSPDRGQPQHF.